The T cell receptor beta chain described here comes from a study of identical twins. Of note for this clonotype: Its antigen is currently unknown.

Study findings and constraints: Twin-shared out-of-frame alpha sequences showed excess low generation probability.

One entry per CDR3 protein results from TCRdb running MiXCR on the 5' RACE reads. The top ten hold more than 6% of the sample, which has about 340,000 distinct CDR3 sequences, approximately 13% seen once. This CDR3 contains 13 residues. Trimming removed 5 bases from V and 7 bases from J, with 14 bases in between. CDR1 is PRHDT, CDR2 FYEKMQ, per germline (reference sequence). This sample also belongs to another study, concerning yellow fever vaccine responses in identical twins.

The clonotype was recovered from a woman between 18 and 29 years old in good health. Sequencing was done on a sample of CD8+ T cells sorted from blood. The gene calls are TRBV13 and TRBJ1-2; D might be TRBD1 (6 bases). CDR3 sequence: CASSPTGTGGYTF. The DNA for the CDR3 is TGTGCCAGCAGCCCAACAGGGACTGGTGGCTACACCTTC.